Listed here are 21 T cell receptor beta chains from one sample, sequenced in a study of T-cell reconstitution after alpha-beta-depleted transplantation in children. Unique molecular identifiers were used to barcode this TCRbeta library. TCRdb independently ran MiXCR on the PCR reads; one entry per CDR3 protein. This sample yields about 360,000 distinct CDR3 sequences, of which approximately 12% are seen a single time; roughly 4.3% belongs to the top ten. The sequencing here drew on PBMCs, taken from the stem cell graft. The source of these receptors is a human donor who donated a stem cell graft to a child with Fanconi anemia.

This clonotype was found many times. The rearrangement links TRBV10-3 to TRBJ2-5; TRBD2 matches 8 bases. J gave up 5 bases and V 8 bases, and 10 bases lay outside the gene matches. CDR1 and CDR2 from the germline V gene are ENHRY and SYGVKD. The CDR3 has 14 residues. CDR3 nucleotide sequence: TGTGCCATCTCCTCGGGAGGGTCGATGGAGACCCAGTACTTC. As protein: CAISSGGSMETQYF.

The chain carries TRBV7-3 and TRBJ2-1; D is uncertain. CDR3 length: 15 residues. Trimming stripped 5 bases from V and 5 bases from J, with 16 bases between. Germline V gene sequence: CDR1 SGHTA, CDR2 FQGTGA. In nucleotides, the CDR3 is TGTGCCAGCAGCCCATCAATACAGTTCCACAATGAGCAGTTCTTC. Residues: CASSPSIQFHNEQFF. Full variable domain (missing parts from reference TRBV7-3 and TRBJ2-1): GAGVSQTPSNKVTEKGKYVELRCDPISGHTALYWYRQSLGQGPEFLIYFQGTGAADDSGLPNDRFFAVRPEGSVSTLKIQRTERGDSAVYLCASSPSIQFHNEQFFGPGTRLTVL.

The V call is TRBV12-3 or TRBV12-4, the J call TRBJ1-2; D call uncertain. This CDR3 has 14 amino acids. V shed 1 base and J shed 8 bases, with 14 bases lying between them. CDR3 amino acids: CASSLGSPLGGYTF. CDR3 bases: TGTGCCAGCAGTTTAGGATCTCCTCTGGGGGGCTACACCTTC.

CDR3 sequence reads: CAISRGVDTYGYTF. The CDR3 DNA reads TGTGCCATCAGCCGCGGGGTCGATACTTATGGCTACACCTTC. The chain couples TRBV10-3 to TRBJ1-2, with unresolved D. This CDR3 comprises 14 residues. V was clipped by 6 bases and J by 5 bases, with 16 bases between them. Germline CDR1 is ENHRY and CDR2 is SYGVKD.

There are many counts of this clonotype. This chain uses TRBV5-1 with TRBJ2-5, with a weak D call TRBD1 (6 bases). The CDR3 consists of 14 residues. The V gene's germline CDR1 is SGHRS and CDR2 YFSETQ. The V end was cut by 4 bases, the J end by 1 base, with 11 bases between. The CDR3 reads CASSPGQLQETQYF. In DNA, the CDR3 is TGCGCCAGCAGCCCCGGACAGCTCCAAGAGACCCAGTACTTC.

The chain links TRBV6-1 to TRBJ1-1; the D is unclear. The germline V and J ends were trimmed by 6 bases and 6 bases, with 17 bases remaining between them. The CDR3 has 14 amino acids. Germline-derived CDR1 and CDR2 are MNHNS and SASEGT. The CDR3 bases are TGTGCCAGCAGCCCCCCCCGGGCCGGGGCTGAAGCTTTCTTT. Protein: CASSPPRAGAEAFF.

This clonotype was seen only a few times. The chain links TRBV13 to TRBJ2-3; D is perhaps TRBD1 or TRBD2 (6 bases each). Trimming removed 2 bases from V and 7 bases from J, with 13 bases in between. The CDR3 is 14 amino acids. Germline CDR1 is PRHDT and CDR2 is FYEKMQ (reference sequence). This CDR3 reads CASSLRRGANTQYF. The DNA of the CDR3 is TGTGCCAGCAGCTTAAGGAGGGGGGCGAATACGCAGTATTTT.

This clonotype was recorded a few times. The chain combines TRBV3-1 with TRBJ2-1; D is tentatively TRBD1 or TRBD2 (6 bases each). Trimming removed 1 base at V and 7 bases at J, with 14 bases between. The CDR3 extends over 15 amino acids. Germline V CDR1 and CDR2: LGHDT, YNNKEL (reference sequence). The CDR3 spells CASSQVEGGGNEQFF. DNA of the CDR3: TGTGCCAGCAGCCAAGTAGAGGGGGGCGGGAATGAGCAGTTCTTC.

This clonotype was observed a handful of times. The V and J genes are TRBV15 and TRBJ2-5; a weak D match, TRBD1 (5 bases). Germline V gives CDR1 LNHNV, CDR2 YYDKDF (reference sequence). This CDR3 region has 14 residues. Trimming removed 0 bases from V and 1 base from J, with 6 bases in between. The CDR3 loop is CATSRERGQETQYF. The CDR3 nucleotides are TGTGCCACCAGCAGAGAAAGGGGCCAAGAGACCCAGTACTTC.

This clonotype was seen many times. The rearrangement joins TRBV20-1 to TRBJ1-1; 7 positions match TRBD1. The CDR3 is 16 amino acids. Germline values: CDR1 DFQATT, CDR2 SNEGSKA (reference sequence). Trimming cost V 4 bases and J 0 bases; bases outside gene matches: 11. CDR3 nucleotide sequence: TGCAGTGCTACCCGACAGGGAGGGGGGATGAACACTGAAGCTTTCTTT. This encodes CSATRQGGGMNTEAFF.

This clonotype was observed a handful of times. The V call is TRBV6-2 or TRBV6-3, the J call TRBJ2-5, with 8 positions matching TRBD2. Germline trimming cut 2 bases from V and 4 bases from J; bases unmatched to any gene: 9. The CDR3 covers 16 residues. CDR1 is MNHEY and CDR2 is SVGEGT in the germline V gene. The CDR3 nucleotides read TGTGCCAGCAGTTACGAGCGGGGGTTCCCGGGAGAGACCCAGTACTTC. This encodes CASSYERGFPGETQYF.

This clonotype has a count of ten or more. This chain joins TRBV10-3 and TRBJ2-7; the D call may be TRBD1 or TRBD2 (6 bases each). Trimming took off 4 bases at V and 3 bases at J, with 16 bases between the two ends. CDR1 is ENHRY, CDR2 SYGVKD, per germline. This CDR3 contains 15 residues. The CDR3 loop is CAISGDSRGSYEQYF. The CDR3 DNA reads as TGTGCCATCAGTGGGGACTCAAGGGGGAGCTACGAGCAGTACTTC.

This chain uses TRBV5-6 with TRBJ1-1, with D possibly matching TRBD1 (5 bases). The CDR3 is made up of 13 amino acids. The V gene lost 2 bases and the J gene lost 7 bases, with 12 bases spanning the gap. Per germline, CDR1 SGHDT and CDR2 YYEEEE. CDR3 DNA: TGTGCCAGCAGCTTTGGGGGTCGCGGTGAAGCTTTCTTT. It is translated as CASSFGGRGEAFF.

The table lists this clonotype with many counts. The V gene is TRBV9, the J gene TRBJ2-2; no definite D call. This CDR3 spans 14 amino acids. Trimming shortened V by 0 bases and J by 1 base, and 4 bases separated the two germline ends. Germline V gene data show CDR1 as SGDLS and CDR2 as YYNGEE. The CDR3 coding sequence is TGTGCCAGCAGCGTAGACGGGAACACCGGGGAGCTGTTTTTT. Translation: CASSVDGNTGELFF.

This clonotype was seen at least ten times. The V and J genes are TRBV20-1 and TRBJ1-2; tentative D call: TRBD1 (6 bases). The CDR3 is made up of 15 amino acids. Germline V CDR1 and CDR2: DFQATT, SNEGSKA (reference sequence). V was trimmed by 2 bases and J by 4 bases, leaving 17 bases between them. CDR3 coding DNA: TGCAGTGCTAGACTACTAAACAGGGAAGGCTATGGCTACACCTTC. Protein: CSARLLNREGYGYTF.

This clonotype was detected ten times or more. CDR3 sequence: CASRRDRGPGELFF. Written as DNA, the CDR3 is TGTGCCAGCAGGAGGGACAGGGGGCCCGGGGAGCTGTTTTTT. The gene calls are TRBV12-3 or TRBV12-4 and TRBJ2-2; TRBD1 matches at 12 bases. V trimming: 6 bases; J trimming: 6 bases; junction bases outside the gene matches: 2. The CDR3 length is 14 residues.

This clonotype was found a few times. This rearrangement joins TRBV12-3 or TRBV12-4 to TRBJ2-7, with TRBD1 as a possible D gene (6 bases). This CDR3 has 15 amino acids. Deletions cut 2 bases from V and 0 bases from J, with 11 bases between. CDR3 sequence reads: CASSLRRGSSYEQYF. The CDR3 DNA reads as TGTGCCAGCAGTTTACGCAGGGGTAGCTCCTACGAGCAGTACTTC.

Comments on this clonotype: With a much larger clone just one base away, this may be a read error. The CDR3 sequence: CVSSRSTGIRTDTQYF. CDR3 sequence (DNA): TGTGTCAGCAGTCGTTCTACCGGGATACGCACAGATACGCAGTATTTT. This sequence joins TRBV6-1 and TRBJ2-3, with a tentative D call TRBD2 (5 bases). The germline V gene encodes CDR1 MNHNS and CDR2 SASEGT. The CDR3 sequence is 16 residues long.

The chain employs TRBV4-2 and TRBJ2-6; 7 nucleotides agree with TRBD1. Trimming took 6 bases from V and 4 from J; bases not matched to a gene: 15. CDR1 LGHNA and CDR2 YNFKEQ come from the germline V gene. The CDR3 consists of 18 residues. Here the CDR3 reads CASSADRVEASGANVLTF. The CDR3 DNA reads as TGTGCCAGCAGTGCTGACAGGGTCGAAGCCTCCGGGGCCAACGTCCTGACTTTC.

This clonotype was seen a few times. The rearrangement joins TRBV13 to TRBJ2-2, with TRBD1 as a possible D gene (5 bases). Germline V gives CDR1 PRHDT, CDR2 FYEKMQ (reference sequence). The CDR3 covers 12 residues. The V and J ends lost 3 bases and 8 bases respectively, with 7 bases between them. Written as DNA, the CDR3 is TGTGCCAGCAGCTTCTACAGGGGGGAGCTGTTTTTT. Translation: CASSFYRGELFF.

This clonotype came up a few times. The V and J genes are TRBV15 and TRBJ1-6; no firm D call. Germline V gene sequence: CDR1 LNHNV, CDR2 YYDKDF (reference sequence). This CDR3 comprises 16 residues. The V gene lost 1 base and the J gene lost 10 bases, with 17 bases spanning the gap. The CDR3 DNA is TGTGCCACCAGCAGAGGTCCGACAACCTCCGGGTCACCCCTCCACTTT. Protein: CATSRGPTTSGSPLHF.